Each of the 28 T cell receptor beta chains below was sequenced from the same sample in a study of T cell repertoires in cytomegalovirus infection. In TCRdb, the reads were re-called with MiXCR into one record per CDR3 protein. The sample includes approximately 750,000 distinct CDR3 sequences, about 40% of them seen just once. The sequenced material came from PBMCs. Receptors originate from a human donor in good health (CMV status not recorded). Some clones in this sample may be carry-over from other donors' samples.

This clonotype was seen a handful of times. The gene calls are TRBV15 and TRBJ1-5; no firm D call. The germline V and J ends were trimmed by 9 bases and 1 base, with 16 bases remaining between them. The CDR3 contains 15 residues. Germline lookup yields CDR1 LNHNV and CDR2 YYDKDF (reference sequence). This CDR3 reads CATGEARESNQPQHF. CDR3 bases: TGTGCCACTGGAGAGGCCCGAGAAAGCAATCAGCCCCAGCATTTT.

The chain recombines TRBV7-9 with TRBJ1-2, with D possibly being TRBD1 (5 bases). Germline V lookup: CDR1 SEHNR, CDR2 FQNEAQ (reference sequence). The length of the CDR3 is 13 residues. V shed 5 bases and J shed 4 bases, with 11 bases lying between them. The DNA of the CDR3 is TGTGCCAGCAGCAGGGGATCCCTCTATGGCTACACCTTC. Amino acids: CASSRGSLYGYTF.

This clonotype was recorded many times. The rearrangement links TRBV7-3 to TRBJ2-1, with no clear D. Germline CDR1 SGHTA, CDR2 FQGTGA. This CDR3 comprises 15 residues. Trimming took off 1 base at V and 4 bases at J, with 11 bases between the two ends. The CDR3 nucleotides read TGTGCCAGCAGCTTAAATACTGGCTGGTACAATGAGCAGTTCTTC. Its protein product is CASSLNTGWYNEQFF.

The rearrangement uses TRBV6-2 or TRBV6-3 and TRBJ1-5; 9 nucleotides agree with TRBD1. With 6 bases clipped from V and 7 bases from J, the junction kept 19 bases outside the gene matches. The V gene's germline CDR1 is MNHEY and CDR2 SVGEGT. The CDR3 covers 18 residues. The CDR3 spells CASRGPGQGKESRQPQHF. The CDR3, as DNA: TGTGCCAGCAGAGGCCCGGGACAGGGAAAGGAGAGCAGACAGCCCCAGCATTTT.

This clonotype was recorded a few times. The chain employs TRBV28 and TRBJ2-7; D remains unclear. This CDR3 has 15 amino acids. V was clipped by 2 bases and J by 3 bases, with 14 bases between them. Germline V gene lookup returns CDR1 MDHEN and CDR2 SYDVKM. CDR3 sequence: CASSLGSAGYYEQYF. CDR3 DNA sequence: TGTGCCAGCAGTTTAGGGTCGGCAGGCTACTACGAGCAGTACTTC.

This clonotype occurred a few times. V usage is TRBV6-6 and J usage is TRBJ2-7, with 7 bases identical to TRBD2. V was pared by 6 bases and J by 4 bases, with 6 bases of the junction left unmatched. The CDR3 is made up of 13 amino acids. Germline V gene data show CDR1 as MNHNY and CDR2 as SVGAGI (reference sequence). CDR3 region: CASRSGAAYEQYF. DNA of the CDR3: TGTGCCAGCAGGAGCGGGGCCGCTTACGAGCAGTACTTC.

This clonotype was seen just once. The V call is TRBV5-1, the J call TRBJ2-7; 15 bases agree with TRBD2. CDR3 length: 15 residues. Unmatched junction bases numbered 10, after V lost 2 bases and J lost 13 bases. Germline V gene lookup returns CDR1 SGHRS and CDR2 YFSETQ. This CDR3 reads CASSLDPGLAGGCYF. Here the CDR3 DNA reads TGCGCCAGCAGCTTAGACCCGGGACTAGCGGGAGGTTGTTACTTC.

The sample holds a few counts of this clonotype. The chain is built from TRBV12-3 or TRBV12-4 and TRBJ1-1, with a possible D match to TRBD1 (5 bases). Trimming took 3 bases from V and 1 from J, leaving 12 bases between them. The CDR3 consists of 15 residues. The CDR3 is CASSFTGLQNTEAFF. CDR3 sequence (DNA): TGTGCCAGCAGTTTTACGGGACTGCAGAACACTGAAGCTTTCTTT.

The rearrangement links TRBV6-6 to TRBJ2-7; 14 bases match TRBD2. J lost 5 bases, V lost 6 bases, and 3 bases had no gene match. The CDR3 runs to 14 residues. Germline V gene sequence: CDR1 MNHNY, CDR2 SVGAGI (reference sequence). This chain's CDR3 is CASRLTSGGDEQYF. The CDR3 DNA is TGTGCCAGCAGACTGACTAGCGGGGGGGACGAGCAGTACTTC.

The chain combines TRBV27 with TRBJ1-5; D unclear. The V gene's germline CDR1 is MNHEY and CDR2 SMNVEV (reference sequence). CDR3 length: 14 residues. V lost 0 bases to trimming and J lost 11 bases, with 14 bases between them. The CDR3 coding sequence is TGTGCCAGCAGTTTATCTGGTCTATCAGCGGCCCAGCATTTT. This translates into CASSLSGLSAAQHF.

This clonotype was seen repeatedly, ten times or more. The chain is built from TRBV6-1 and TRBJ2-6, with D unresolved. CDR1 is MNHNS and CDR2 is SASEGT in the germline V gene. This CDR3 spans 13 amino acids. The V end lost 5 bases, the J end lost 1 base, and 3 bases lay between the germline ends. The CDR3 nucleotides read TGTGCCAGCAGTCAATCTGGGGCCAACGTCCTGACTTTC. Its translation: CASSQSGANVLTF.

The chain joins TRBV5-1 to TRBJ1-1; 9 positions agree with TRBD1. Per the germline V gene, CDR1 is SGHRS and CDR2 is YFSETQ. The V and J ends lost 3 bases and 5 bases, in that order; junction bases with no gene match: 11. This CDR3 region has 16 residues. The DNA for the CDR3 is TGCGCCAGCAGCTCCGGGACAGGGACGTCTGAAACTGAAGCTTTCTTT. This codes for CASSSGTGTSETEAFF.

This chain links TRBV5-1 with TRBJ2-5; 7 bases agree with TRBD2. The CDR3 sequence is 17 residues long. Per germline, CDR1 SGHRS and CDR2 YFSETQ. V trimming: 0 bases; J trimming: 5 bases; junction bases outside the gene matches: 13. The CDR3 nucleotides are TGCGCCAGCAGCTTGGGTCGTAGTCTAGCGGTGATGGAGACCCAGTACTTC. Residues: CASSLGRSLAVMETQYF. Full variable domain (remainder filled in from reference TRBV5-1 and TRBJ2-5): KAGVTQTPRYLIKTRGQQVTLSCSPISGHRSVSWYQQTPGQGLQFLFEYFSETQRNKGNFPGRFSGRQFSNSRSEMNVSTLELGDSALYLCASSLGRSLAVMETQYFGPGTRLLVL.

V is TRBV20-1 and J is TRBJ2-1; D is possibly TRBD2 (5 bases). Trimming removed 4 bases from V and 1 base from J, with 8 bases in between. CDR3 length: 13 amino acids. CDR1 and CDR2 from the germline V gene are DFQATT and SNEGSKA (reference sequence). As DNA, the CDR3 is TGCAGTGCTATCCGGGGTTCCTACAATGAGCAGTTCTTC. It is translated as CSAIRGSYNEQFF.

This chain connects TRBV5-1 to TRBJ2-7; D ambiguous. The V end was cut by 4 bases, the J end by 0 bases, with 11 bases between. Germline assignment: CDR1 SGHRS and CDR2 YFSETQ. This CDR3 spans 14 amino acids. CDR3 DNA: TGCGCCAGCAGCCCCTGGGCTAGCTCCTACGAGCAGTACTTC. Encoded protein: CASSPWASSYEQYF.

This clonotype has ten or more counts. The chain is built from TRBV7-2 and TRBJ1-5; 8 nucleotides align to TRBD1. The CDR3 is made up of 13 amino acids. Germline V gene sequence: CDR1 SGHTA, CDR2 FQGNSA. Trimming cost V 7 bases and J 2 bases; bases outside gene matches: 1. For the CDR3, the DNA is TGTGCCAGCACGACAGGGGGCAATCAGCCCCAGCATTTT. It is translated as CASTTGGNQPQHF.

V is TRBV29-1 and J is TRBJ2-7, with TRBD2 matching over 11 bases. The germline V gene has CDR1 SQVTM and CDR2 ANQGSEA. V lost 5 bases to trimming and J lost 9 bases; unmatched junction nucleotides: 9. This CDR3 is 13 amino acids long. The CDR3 here is CSVLVAGGGGQYF. For the CDR3, the DNA is TGCAGCGTTCTAGTAGCGGGAGGGGGGGGGCAGTACTTC.

This clonotype was seen only a few times. CDR3 amino acids: CASSLNPTGGGYGYTF. The DNA of the CDR3 is TGTGCCAGCAGCTTAAATCCGACAGGGGGAGGCTATGGCTACACCTTC. V gene TRBV7-2 combines with J gene TRBJ1-2; 9 nucleotides align to TRBD1. The V gene's germline CDR1 is SGHTA and CDR2 FQGNSA. With 2 bases clipped from V and 4 bases from J, the junction kept 8 bases outside the gene matches. This CDR3 region has 16 residues.

This chain connects TRBV11-2 to TRBJ2-7; 8 bases align to TRBD2. This CDR3 is built from 14 residues. Germline V gene data show CDR1 as SGHAT and CDR2 as FQNNGV. Unmatched junction bases numbered 6, after V lost 2 bases and J lost 6 bases. DNA of the CDR3: TGTGCCAGCAGCTTAAGCGGGAGTTTCGCCGAGCAGTACTTC. The encoded protein is CASSLSGSFAEQYF.

V gene TRBV20-1 combines with J gene TRBJ2-1; 8 bases map to TRBD2. The J segment lost 1 base and the V segment lost 7 bases, leaving 9 bases of the junction unmatched. Per germline, CDR1 DFQATT and CDR2 SNEGSKA (reference sequence). This CDR3 comprises 15 residues. CDR3 loop: CSVRLSGRSYNEQFF. The DNA for the CDR3 is TGCAGTGTGAGACTAAGCGGGAGATCCTACAATGAGCAGTTCTTC.

A note on this clonotype: This may stem from a read error, because a much larger clone lies one nucleotide away. This sequence joins TRBV7-2 and TRBJ2-1, with TRBD2 matching over 7 bases. Germline lookup yields CDR1 SGHTA and CDR2 FQGNSA. After removal of 3 bases from V and 8 bases from J, the junction contained 19 bases not matched to a gene. This CDR3 has 18 residues. The CDR3 nucleotides read TGTGCCAGCAGCTTGGGGCTAGCGGTAGGATCAACGGCAGATGAGCAGTTCTTC. This translates into CASSLGLAVGSTADEQFF.

This clonotype occurred a few times. The chain has TRBV7-2 and TRBJ2-7; D remains unclear. Trimming removed 1 base from V and 0 bases from J, with 7 bases in between. The germline V gene has CDR1 SGHTA and CDR2 FQGNSA. The CDR3 has 14 amino acids. The chain's CDR3 is CASSLGLYSYEQYF. The CDR3 nucleotides are TGTGCCAGCAGCTTAGGTCTCTACTCCTACGAGCAGTACTTC.

The J gene is TRBJ2-1, the V gene TRBV7-9; TRBD2 matches at 12 bases. CDR3 size: 17 residues. The germline V gene has CDR1 SEHNR and CDR2 FQNEAQ (reference sequence). The J segment lost 0 bases and the V segment lost 4 bases, leaving 4 bases of the junction unmatched. In nucleotides, the CDR3 is TGTGCCAGCAGCTCTAGCGGGAGGGACAACTCCTACAATGAGCAGTTCTTC. It specifies CASSSSGRDNSYNEQFF.

As regards this clonotype: This sequence may be a read error, since a much larger clone differs from it by one base. The rearrangement joins TRBV7-2 to TRBJ2-7, with D perhaps TRBD1 (6 bases). CDR1 is SGHTA and CDR2 is FQGNSA in the germline V gene. The CDR3 is made up of 13 amino acids. The CDR3 coding sequence is TGTGACAGCAGCTTACAGGGAAGGAGCGAGCAGTACTTC. Translation gives CDSSLQGRSEQYF.

This clonotype came up a few times. The chain recombines TRBV7-6 with TRBJ2-5, with D perhaps given as TRBD1 or TRBD2 (5 bases each). Trimming took 8 bases from V and 5 from J, leaving 18 bases between them. This CDR3 is 14 amino acids long. Germline V gene lookup returns CDR1 SGHVS and CDR2 FNYEAQ. CDR3 loop: CASFLAREGETQYF. The CDR3 region has the DNA TGTGCCAGCTTCTTGGCCCGTGAGGGGGAGACCCAGTACTTC. Based on the CDR3 plus reference TRBV7-6 and TRBJ2-5, the full variable domain is GAGVSQSPRYKVTKRGQDVALRCDPISGHVSLYWYRQALGQGPEFLTYFNYEAQQDKSGLPNDRFSAERPEGSISTLTIQRTEQRDSAMYRCASFLAREGETQYFGPGTRLLVL.

The chain carries TRBV24-1 and TRBJ2-1; D perhaps matches TRBD2 (7 bases). CDR1 KGHDR and CDR2 SFDVKD come from the germline V gene. This CDR3 is 16 amino acids long. The V and J ends lost 3 bases and 1 base respectively, with 12 bases between them. CDR3 region: CATSDQGGGSYNEQFF. CDR3 bases: TGTGCCACCAGTGATCAGGGAGGGGGTTCCTACAATGAGCAGTTCTTC.

This clonotype has a single count. The junction departs from germline at one end; a sequencing error may be responsible. The chain couples TRBV7-2 to TRBJ2-3, with 7 nucleotides matching TRBD1. Germline V gene lookup returns CDR1 SGHTA and CDR2 FQGNSA. This CDR3 is 16 amino acids long. The DNA of the CDR3 is TGTGCCAGCAGCTTAGTGCGACAGGGCCACACGAATACGAAGTCTTTT. Its translation is CASSLVRQGHTNTKSF.

This clonotype was observed many times. The chain couples TRBV12-3 or TRBV12-4 to TRBJ2-5; unclear D gene. The ends were cut back, 6 bases at V and 1 base at J, with 12 bases in the middle. The CDR3 runs to 14 residues. The CDR3 sequence is CASSIGRSQETQYF. The CDR3 DNA reads as TGTGCCAGCAGCATCGGTCGGTCCCAAGAGACCCAGTACTTC.